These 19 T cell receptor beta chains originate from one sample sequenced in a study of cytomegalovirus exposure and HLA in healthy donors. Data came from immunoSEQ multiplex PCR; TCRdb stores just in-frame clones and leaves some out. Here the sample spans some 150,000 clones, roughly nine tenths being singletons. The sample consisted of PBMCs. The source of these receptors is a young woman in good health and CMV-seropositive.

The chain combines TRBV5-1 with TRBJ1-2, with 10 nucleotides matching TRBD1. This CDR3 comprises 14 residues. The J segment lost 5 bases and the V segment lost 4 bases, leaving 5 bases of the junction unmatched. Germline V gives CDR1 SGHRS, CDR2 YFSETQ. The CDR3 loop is CASSPGQGGYGYTF. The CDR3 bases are TGCGCCAGCAGCCCTGGACAGGGGGGTTATGGCTACACCTTC.

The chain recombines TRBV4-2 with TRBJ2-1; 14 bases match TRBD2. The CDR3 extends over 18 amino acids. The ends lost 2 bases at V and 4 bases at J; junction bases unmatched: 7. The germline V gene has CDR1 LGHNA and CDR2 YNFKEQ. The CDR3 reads CASSQTRLAGGPYNEQFF. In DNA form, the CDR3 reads TGTGCCAGCAGCCAAACTCGACTAGCGGGAGGGCCTTACAATGAGCAGTTCTTC.

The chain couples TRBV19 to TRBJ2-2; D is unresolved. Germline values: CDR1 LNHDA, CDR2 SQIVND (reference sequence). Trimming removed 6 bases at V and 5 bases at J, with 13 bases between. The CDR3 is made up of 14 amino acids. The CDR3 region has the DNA TGTGCCAGTAGCCGCGTGACTGTGACCGGGGAGCTGTTTTTT. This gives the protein CASSRVTVTGELFF.

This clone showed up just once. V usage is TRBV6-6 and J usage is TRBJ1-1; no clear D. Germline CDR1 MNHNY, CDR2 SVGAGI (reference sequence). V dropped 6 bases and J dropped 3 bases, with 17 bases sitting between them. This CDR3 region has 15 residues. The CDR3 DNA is TGTGCCAGCAGCTTACTAGGGATCGGGGACACTGAAGCTTTCTTT. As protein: CASSLLGIGDTEAFF.

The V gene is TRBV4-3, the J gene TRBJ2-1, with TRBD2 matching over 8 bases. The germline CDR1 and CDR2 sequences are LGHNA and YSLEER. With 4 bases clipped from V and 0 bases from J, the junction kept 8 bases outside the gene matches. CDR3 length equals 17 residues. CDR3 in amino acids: CASSLETTSDSYNEQFF. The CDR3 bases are TGCGCCAGCAGCCTCGAAACGACTAGCGACTCCTACAATGAGCAGTTCTTC.

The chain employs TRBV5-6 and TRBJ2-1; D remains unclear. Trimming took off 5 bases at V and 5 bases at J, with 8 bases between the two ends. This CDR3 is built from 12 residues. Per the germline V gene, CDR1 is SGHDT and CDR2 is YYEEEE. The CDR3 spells CASSISNNEQFF. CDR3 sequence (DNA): TGTGCCAGCAGTATTAGTAACAATGAGCAGTTCTTC. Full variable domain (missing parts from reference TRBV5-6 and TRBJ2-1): DAGVTQSPTHLIKTRGQQVTLRCSPKSGHDTVSWYQQALGQGPQFIFQYYEEEERQRGNFPDRFSGHQFPNYSSELNVNALLLGDSALYLCASSISNNEQFFGPGTRLTVL.

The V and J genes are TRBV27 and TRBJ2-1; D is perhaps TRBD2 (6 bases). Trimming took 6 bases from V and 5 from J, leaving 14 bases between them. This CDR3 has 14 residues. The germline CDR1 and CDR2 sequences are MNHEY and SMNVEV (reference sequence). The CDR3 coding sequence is TGTGCCAGCAGGCGGGATTTCCCCAACAATGAGCAGTTCTTC. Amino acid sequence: CASRRDFPNNEQFF.

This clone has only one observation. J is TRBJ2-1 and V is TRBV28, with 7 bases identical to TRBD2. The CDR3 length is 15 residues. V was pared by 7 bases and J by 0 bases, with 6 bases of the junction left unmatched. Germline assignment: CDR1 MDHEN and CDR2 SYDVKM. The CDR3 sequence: CASIGLGSSYNEQFF. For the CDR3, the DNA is TGTGCCAGCATAGGACTAGGGAGCTCCTACAATGAGCAGTTCTTC. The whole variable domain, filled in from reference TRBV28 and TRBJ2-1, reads DVKVTQSSRYLVKRTGEKVFLECVQDMDHENMFWYRQDPGLGLRLIYFSYDVKMKEKGDIPEGYSVSREKKERFSLILESASTNQTSMYLCASIGLGSSYNEQFFGPGTRLTVL.

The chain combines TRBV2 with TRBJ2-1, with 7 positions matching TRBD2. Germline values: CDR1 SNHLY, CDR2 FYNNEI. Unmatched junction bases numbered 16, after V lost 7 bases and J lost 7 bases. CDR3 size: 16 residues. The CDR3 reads CASTRQTPGLPNEQFF. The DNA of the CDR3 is TGTGCCAGCACCCGACAGACACCGGGACTACCAAATGAGCAGTTCTTC. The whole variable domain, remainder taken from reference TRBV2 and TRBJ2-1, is EPEVTQTPSHQVTQMGQEVILRCVPISNHLYFYWYRQILGQKVEFLVSFYNNEISEKSEIFDDQFSVERPDGSNFTLKIRSTKLEDSAMYFCASTRQTPGLPNEQFFGPGTRLTVL.

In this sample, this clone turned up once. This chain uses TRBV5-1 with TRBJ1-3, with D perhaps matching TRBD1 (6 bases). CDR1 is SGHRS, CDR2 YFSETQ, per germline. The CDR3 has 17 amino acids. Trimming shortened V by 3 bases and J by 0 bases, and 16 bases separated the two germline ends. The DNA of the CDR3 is TGCGCCAGCAGCTCTTCCAGGGGACCGAGCTCTGGAAACACCATATATTTT. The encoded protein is CASSSSRGPSSGNTIYF. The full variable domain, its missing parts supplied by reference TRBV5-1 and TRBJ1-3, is KAGVTQTPRYLIKTRGQQVTLSCSPISGHRSVSWYQQTPGQGLQFLFEYFSETQRNKGNFPGRFSGRQFSNSRSEMNVSTLELGDSALYLCASSSSRGPSSGNTIYFGEGSWLTVV.

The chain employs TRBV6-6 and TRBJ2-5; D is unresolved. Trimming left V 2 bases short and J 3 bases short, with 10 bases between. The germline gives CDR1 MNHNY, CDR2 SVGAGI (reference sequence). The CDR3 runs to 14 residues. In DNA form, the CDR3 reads TGTGCCAGCAGTTACCGGAGCGAGAAAGAGACCCAGTACTTC. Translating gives CASSYRSEKETQYF.

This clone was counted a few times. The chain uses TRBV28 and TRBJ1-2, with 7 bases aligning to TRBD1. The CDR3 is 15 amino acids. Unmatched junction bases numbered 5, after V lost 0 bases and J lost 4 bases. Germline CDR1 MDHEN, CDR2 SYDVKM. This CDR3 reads CASSLWKQGIYGYTF. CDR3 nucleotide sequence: TGTGCCAGCAGTTTATGGAAACAGGGGATCTATGGCTACACCTTC.

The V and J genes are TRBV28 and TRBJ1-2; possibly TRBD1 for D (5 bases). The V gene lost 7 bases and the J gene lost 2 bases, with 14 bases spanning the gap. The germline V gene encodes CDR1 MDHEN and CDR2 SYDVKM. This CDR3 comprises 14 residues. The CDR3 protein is CASTRGGNNYGYTF. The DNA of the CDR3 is TGTGCCAGCACCCGGGGGGGAAACAACTATGGCTACACCTTC.

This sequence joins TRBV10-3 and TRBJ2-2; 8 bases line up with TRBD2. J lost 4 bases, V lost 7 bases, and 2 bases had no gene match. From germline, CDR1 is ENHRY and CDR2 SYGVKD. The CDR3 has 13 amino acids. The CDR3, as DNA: TGTGCCATCATGCGGGAGGCCACCGGGGAGCTGTTTTTT. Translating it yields CAIMREATGELFF.

CDR3 nucleotides: TGCGCCAGCAGCCCGGGTCGGTCTGATCCCCTCGTCGACGAGCAGTACTTC. Its protein product is CASSPGRSDPLVDEQYF. J is TRBJ2-7 and V is TRBV5-1; no firm D call. Germline CDR1 reads SGHRS; CDR2 reads YFSETQ. This CDR3 has 17 residues. Trimming pared 4 bases from V and 5 bases from J, leaving 25 bases between.

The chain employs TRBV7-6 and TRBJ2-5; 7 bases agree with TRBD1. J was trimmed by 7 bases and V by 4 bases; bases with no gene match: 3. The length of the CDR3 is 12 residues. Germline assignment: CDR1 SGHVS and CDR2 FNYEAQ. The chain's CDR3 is CASSYRGATQYF. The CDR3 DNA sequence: TGTGCCAGCAGCTACAGGGGAGCGACCCAGTACTTC.

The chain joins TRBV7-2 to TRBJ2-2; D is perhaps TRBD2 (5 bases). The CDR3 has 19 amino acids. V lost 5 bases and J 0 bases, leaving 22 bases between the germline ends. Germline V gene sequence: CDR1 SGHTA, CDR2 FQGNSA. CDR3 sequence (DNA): TGTGCCAGCAGCCCCCTCCTGTATCAGCGGAGAGCGAACACCGGGGAGCTGTTTTTT. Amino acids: CASSPLLYQRRANTGELFF.

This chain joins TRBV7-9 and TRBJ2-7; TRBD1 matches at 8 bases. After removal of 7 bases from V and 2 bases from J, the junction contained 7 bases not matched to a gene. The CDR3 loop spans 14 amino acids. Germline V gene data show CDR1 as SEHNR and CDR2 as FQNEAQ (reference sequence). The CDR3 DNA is TGTGCCAGCACCCAGGGGGCAGGGACCTACGAGCAGTACTTC. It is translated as CASTQGAGTYEQYF. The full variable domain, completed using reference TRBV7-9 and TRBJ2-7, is DTGVSQNPRHKITKRGQNVTFRCDPISEHNRLYWYRQTLGQGPEFLTYFQNEAQLEKSRLLSDRFSAERPKGSFSTLEIQRTEQGDSAMYLCASTQGAGTYEQYFGPGTRLTVT.

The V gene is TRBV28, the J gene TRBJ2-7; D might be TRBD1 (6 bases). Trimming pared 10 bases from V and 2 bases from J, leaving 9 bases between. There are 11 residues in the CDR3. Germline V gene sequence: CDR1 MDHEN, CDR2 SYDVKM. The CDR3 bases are TGTGCCACTGGACAGACCTACGAGCAGTACTTC. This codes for CATGQTYEQYF.